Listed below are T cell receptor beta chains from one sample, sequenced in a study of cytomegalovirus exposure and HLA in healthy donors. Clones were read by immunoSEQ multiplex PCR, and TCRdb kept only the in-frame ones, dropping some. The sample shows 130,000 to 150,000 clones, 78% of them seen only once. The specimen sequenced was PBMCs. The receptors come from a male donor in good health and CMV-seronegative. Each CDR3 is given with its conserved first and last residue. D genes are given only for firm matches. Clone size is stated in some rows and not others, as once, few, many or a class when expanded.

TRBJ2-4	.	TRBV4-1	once	TGCGCCAGCAGCCAGCCGGGGGACAAAAACATTCAGTACTTC	CASSQPGDKNIQYF
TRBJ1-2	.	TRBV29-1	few	TGCAGCGTTGAACCAAGCCCGAGGAGCGGCTACACCTTC	CSVEPSPRSGYTF
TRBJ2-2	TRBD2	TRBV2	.	TGTGCCAGCCTAGCGGGGTTCCCCGGGGAGCTGTTTTTT	CASLAGFPGELFF
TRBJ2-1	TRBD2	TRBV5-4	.	TGTGCCAGCAGCTCCCTCCACTTAGCGGGAGTATTAGACAATGAGCAGTTCTTC	CASSSLHLAGVLDNEQFF
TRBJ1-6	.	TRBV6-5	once	TGTGCCAGCAGCGACAGGTTTTTCGATTCACCCCTCCACTTT	CASSDRFFDSPLHF
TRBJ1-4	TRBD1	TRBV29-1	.	TGCAGCGCTCGAGGACAGGGGGCACAGGAAAAACTGTTTTTT	CSARGQGAQEKLFF
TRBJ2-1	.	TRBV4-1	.	TGCGCCAGCAGCCAAGTCGGTCAAGATGAGCAGTTCTTC	CASSQVGQDEQFF
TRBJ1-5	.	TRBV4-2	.	TGTGCCAGCAGCCGATCCCGAGGGCAGGACGTTAGCAATCAGCCCCAGCATTTT	CASSRSRGQDVSNQPQHF
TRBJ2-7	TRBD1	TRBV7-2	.	TGTGCCAGCAGCTCGGCGACAGGGCCCATATTTTACGAGCAGTACTTC	CASSSATGPIFYEQYF
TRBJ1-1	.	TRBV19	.	TGTGCCAGTAGTCAGACAGGAGAACTAGAAGCTTTCTTT	CASSQTGELEAFF
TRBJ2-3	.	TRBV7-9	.	TGTGCCAGCAGCGGCGACATCACGAGCACAGATACGCAGTATTTT	CASSGDITSTDTQYF
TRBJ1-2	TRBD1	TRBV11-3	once	TGTGCCAGCAGCTTAGGAGGGGACAGTAACTATGGCTACACCTTC	CASSLGGDSNYGYTF
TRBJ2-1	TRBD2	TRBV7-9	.	TGTGCCAGCAGCCAAATTAGGACTAGCGGGGGCCATGAGCAGTTCTTC	CASSQIRTSGGHEQFF
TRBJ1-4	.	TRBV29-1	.	TGCAGCGTTGCGGATGGAGGCGAAAAACTGTTTTTC	CSVADGGEKLFF
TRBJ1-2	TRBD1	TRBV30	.	TGTGCCTGGAGGAAGGTCGGACAGGTTGGGAGCACCTTC	CAWRKVGQVGSTF
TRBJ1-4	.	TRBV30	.	TGTGCCTGGAGTGAGGGGGGCGGGGGGTTCACTAATGAAAAACTGTTTTTT	CAWSEGGGGFTNEKLFF
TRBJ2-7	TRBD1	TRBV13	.	TGTGCCAGCAGCCGGGCGGACAGGGTGGGCGAGCAGTACTTC	CASSRADRVGEQYF
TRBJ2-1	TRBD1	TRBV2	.	TGTGCCAGCAGTGAAGGACAGGGTCCGCTAGAGCAGTTCTTC	CASSEGQGPLEQFF
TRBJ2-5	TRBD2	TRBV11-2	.	TGTGCCAGCAGCCCCGGGGGGGGTGAGACCCAGTACTTC	CASSPGGGETQYF
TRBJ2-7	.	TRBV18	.	TGTGCCAGCTCACCAAATTCAGGGACCTACGAGCAGTACTTC	CASSPNSGTYEQYF
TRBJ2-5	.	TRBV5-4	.	TGTGCCAGCAGCCCCGCCTGGGCATCCGAGGGTGAGACCCAGTACTTC	CASSPAWASEGETQYF
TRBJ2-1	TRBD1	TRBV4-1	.	TGCGCCAGCAGCGCGGGACAGGGGCTTGGCAATGAGCAGTTCTTC	CASSAGQGLGNEQFF
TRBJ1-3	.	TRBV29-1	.	TGCAGCGCTTGGGCCTGGAGGGAAGCTGGAAACACCATATATTTT	CSAWAWREAGNTIYF
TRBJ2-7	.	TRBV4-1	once	TGCGCCAGCAGCCGCCAGGGGCCGACCTACGAGCAGTACTTC	CASSRQGPTYEQYF
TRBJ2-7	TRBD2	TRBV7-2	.	TGTGCCAGCAGCTTTCGGGGGGGGAGCTCCTACGAGCAGTACTTC	CASSFRGGSSYEQYF
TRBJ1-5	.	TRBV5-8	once	TGTGCCAGCAGCTTGTGGAGGCTTAGCAATCAGCCCCAGCATTTT	CASSLWRLSNQPQHF
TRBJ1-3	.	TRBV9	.	TGTGCCAGCAGCGTAGGGAGGGGAGTCTCTGGAAACACCATATATTTT	CASSVGRGVSGNTIYF
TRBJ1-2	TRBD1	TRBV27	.	TGTGCCAGCAGTTCGACAGGGAACTATGGCTACACCTTC	CASSSTGNYGYTF
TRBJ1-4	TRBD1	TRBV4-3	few	TGCGCCAGCAGCCCGCGGACAGGGCCAACTAATGAAAAACTGTTTTTT	CASSPRTGPTNEKLFF
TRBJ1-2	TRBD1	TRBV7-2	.	TGTGCCAGCAGCTTAGGTCAGGCGGGGACAGGGCATGGCTACACCTTC	CASSLGQAGTGHGYTF
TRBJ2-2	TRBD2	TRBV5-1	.	TGCGCCAGCAGCCCAGCCGGGACTAGCGGTGAAAAAACCGGGGAGCTGTTTTTT	CASSPAGTSGEKTGELFF
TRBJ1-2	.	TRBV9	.	TGTGCCAGCAGCCCCCGTGCCGGGTCCGGTGGCTACACCTTC	CASSPRAGSGGYTF
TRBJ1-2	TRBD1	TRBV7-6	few	TGTGCCAGTCACCGTACAGGGGGCTATGGCTACACCTTC	CASHRTGGYGYTF
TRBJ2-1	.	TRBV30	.	TGTGCCTGGAGATATCTAGCGAGCTATGAGCAGTTCTTC	CAWRYLASYEQFF
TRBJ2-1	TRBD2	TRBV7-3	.	TGTGCCAGCAAAGGGACTAGCGACAACAATGAGCAGTTCTTC	CASKGTSDNNEQFF
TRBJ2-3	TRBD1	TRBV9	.	TGTGCCAGCAGCCCGTCCCCCGGTGGGACAGGGGCAGATACGCAGTATTTT	CASSPSPGGTGADTQYF
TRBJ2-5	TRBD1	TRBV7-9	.	TGTGCCAGCAGCTTGTCCAGGGGGCATGGGGAGACCCAGTACTTC	CASSLSRGHGETQYF
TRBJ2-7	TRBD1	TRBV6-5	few	TGTGCCAGCAGTTACCTCAGGACAGGGGAGCAGTACTTC	CASSYLRTGEQYF
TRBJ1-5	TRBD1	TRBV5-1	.	TGCGCCAGCAGCTTGGATGGACAGGGCTATCAGCCCCAGCATTTT	CASSLDGQGYQPQHF
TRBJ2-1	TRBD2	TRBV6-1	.	TGTGCCAGCAGTGAAAGTAGGGGAGGGTCCTACAATGAGCAGTTCTTC	CASSESRGGSYNEQFF
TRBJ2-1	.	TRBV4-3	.	TGCGCCAGCCGCCAAGTTTTTGTGGGGGCCTCCTACAATGAGCAGTTCTTC	CASRQVFVGASYNEQFF
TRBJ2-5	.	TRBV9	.	TGTGCCAGCAGCGTAGGGACTATCGAAGAGACCCAGTACTTC	CASSVGTIEETQYF
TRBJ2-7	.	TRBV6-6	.	TGTGCCAGCAGCGAACCGGGACTGATAGCCTACGAGCAGTACTTC	CASSEPGLIAYEQYF
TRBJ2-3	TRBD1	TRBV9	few	TGTGCCAGCAGGACAGGGACGACGGCAGATACGCAGTATTTT	CASRTGTTADTQYF